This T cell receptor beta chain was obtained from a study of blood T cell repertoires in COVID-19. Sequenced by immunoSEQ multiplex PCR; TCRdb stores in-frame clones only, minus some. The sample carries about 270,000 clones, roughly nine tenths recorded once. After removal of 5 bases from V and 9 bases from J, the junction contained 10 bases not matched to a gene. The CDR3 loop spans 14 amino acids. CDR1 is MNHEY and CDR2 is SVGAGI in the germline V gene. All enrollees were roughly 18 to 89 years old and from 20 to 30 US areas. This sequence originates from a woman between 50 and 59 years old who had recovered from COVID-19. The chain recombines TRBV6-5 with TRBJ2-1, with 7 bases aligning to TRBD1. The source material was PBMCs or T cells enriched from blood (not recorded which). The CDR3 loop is CASSPDRDSVEQFF. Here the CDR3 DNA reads TGTGCCAGCAGTCCCGACAGGGATAGTGTTGAGCAGTTCTTC.